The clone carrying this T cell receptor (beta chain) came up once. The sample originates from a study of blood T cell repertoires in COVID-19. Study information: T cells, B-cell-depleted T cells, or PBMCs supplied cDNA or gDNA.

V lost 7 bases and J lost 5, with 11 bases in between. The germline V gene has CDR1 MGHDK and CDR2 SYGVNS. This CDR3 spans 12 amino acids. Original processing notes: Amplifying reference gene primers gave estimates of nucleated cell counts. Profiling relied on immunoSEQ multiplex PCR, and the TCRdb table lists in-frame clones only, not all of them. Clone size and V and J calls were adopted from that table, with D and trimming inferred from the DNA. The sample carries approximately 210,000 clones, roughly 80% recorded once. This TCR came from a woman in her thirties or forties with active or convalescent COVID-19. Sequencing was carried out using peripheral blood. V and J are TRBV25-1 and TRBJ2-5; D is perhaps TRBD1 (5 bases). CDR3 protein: CASTADSETQYF. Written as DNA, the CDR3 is TGTGCCAGCACTGCAGACAGTGAGACCCAGTACTTC.